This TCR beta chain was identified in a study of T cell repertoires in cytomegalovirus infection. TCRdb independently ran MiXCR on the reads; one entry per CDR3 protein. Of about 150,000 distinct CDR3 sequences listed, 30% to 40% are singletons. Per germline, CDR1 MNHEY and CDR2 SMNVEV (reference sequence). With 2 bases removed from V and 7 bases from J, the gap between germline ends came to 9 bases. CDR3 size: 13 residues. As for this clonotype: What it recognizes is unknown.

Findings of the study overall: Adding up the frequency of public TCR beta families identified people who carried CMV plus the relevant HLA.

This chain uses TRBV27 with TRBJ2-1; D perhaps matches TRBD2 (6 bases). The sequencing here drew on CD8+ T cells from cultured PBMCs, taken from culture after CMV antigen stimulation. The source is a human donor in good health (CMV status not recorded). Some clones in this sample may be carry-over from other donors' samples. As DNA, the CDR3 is TGTGCCAGCAGTTTAGGGGGGAGGAATGAGCAGTTCTTC. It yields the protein CASSLGGRNEQFF.